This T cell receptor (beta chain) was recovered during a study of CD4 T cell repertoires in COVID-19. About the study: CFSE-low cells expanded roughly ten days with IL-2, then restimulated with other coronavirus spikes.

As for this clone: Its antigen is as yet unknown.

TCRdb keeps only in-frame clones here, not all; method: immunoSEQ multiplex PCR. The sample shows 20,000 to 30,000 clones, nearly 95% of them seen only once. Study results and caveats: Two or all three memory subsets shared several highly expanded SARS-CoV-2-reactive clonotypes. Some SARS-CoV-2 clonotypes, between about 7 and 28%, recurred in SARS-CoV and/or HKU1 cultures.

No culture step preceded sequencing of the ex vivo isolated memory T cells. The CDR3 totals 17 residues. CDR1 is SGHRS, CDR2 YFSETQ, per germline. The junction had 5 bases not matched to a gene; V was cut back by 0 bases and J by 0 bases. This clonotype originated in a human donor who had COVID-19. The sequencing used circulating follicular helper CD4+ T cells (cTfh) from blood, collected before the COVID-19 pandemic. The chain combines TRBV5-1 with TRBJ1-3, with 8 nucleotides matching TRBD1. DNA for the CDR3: TGCGCCAGCAGCTTGGGACCTACAGGGGGCTCTGGAAACACCATATATTTT. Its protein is CASSLGPTGGSGNTIYF.